This T cell receptor (beta chain) stems from a study of PD-L1 blockade in urothelial cancer. Study details: After treatment start, blood was analyzed at 3 weeks (second dose) and at 6 weeks. Findings and limits, study-wide: Below-median pretreatment blood TCR clonality was a predictor of better survival.

As for this clone: The antigen remains undetermined.

Patient sample counts ranged from 1 to 8, pretreatment and on-treatment. The assay was immunoSEQ multiplex PCR, and TCRdb's table has in-frame clones only and misses some. The sample records around 100,000 clones, about 85% being singletons. Germline V CDR1 and CDR2: LNHDA, SQIVND (reference sequence). The length of the CDR3 is 14 residues. The V and J ends lost 5 bases and 3 bases respectively, with 10 bases between them. The TCR comes from a man in his fifties with urothelial cancer. The chain has TRBV19 and TRBJ2-2; TRBD2 is a possible D gene (7 bases). Here the sequenced sample was PBMCs, taken around atezolizumab (anti-PD-L1) treatment. This chain's CDR3 is CASSEGGYTGELFF. The CDR3 nucleotides read TGTGCCAGTAGTGAGGGGGGGTACACCGGGGAGCTGTTTTTT. The variable domain in full, completed from reference TRBV19 and TRBJ2-2, reads DGGITQSPKYLFRKEGQNVTLSCEQNLNHDAMYWYRQDPGQGLRLIYYSQIVNDFQKGDIAEGYSVSREKKESFPLTVTSAQKNPTAFYLCASSEGGYTGELFFGEGSRLTVL.